This T cell receptor beta chain was sequenced during a study of beta chain features in type 1 diabetes. Overall study context: Across the samples, approximately 98,000,000 sorted cells were examined in total.

Turning to this clone: As yet, its antigen is unknown.

Study-level findings and limits: The naive, central memory and Treg TCRB repertoires looked more alike in patients than they did in healthy donors. TCRB CDR3s from Type 1 diabetes patients were moderately but significantly shorter in all four CD4+ subsets. Type 1 diabetes patients showed fewer insertions and more deletions at VDJ junctions.

Researchers reported sorting CD4+ naive, central memory, regulatory and stem cell-like memory cells via CD45RO/CCR7/CD25/CD127/CD95/CD27. Deletions cut 11 bases from V and 0 bases from J, with 14 bases between. The CDR3 runs to 14 residues. CDR1 ENHRY and CDR2 SYGVKD come from the germline V gene. Sequencing targeted expressed TCRB transcripts, as all isolated RNA had been reverse transcribed. Assay used: immunoSEQ multiplex PCR; TCRdb lists only in-frame clones, some missing. The sample lists under 300,000 clones, over 20% occurring once. The receptor comes from a woman aged 40 to 49 with type 1 diabetes. The rearrangement joins TRBV10-3 to TRBJ1-3; D not resolved. The sample consisted of naive CD4+ T cells from blood. Here the CDR3 DNA reads TGTGCCTCCACCCCGACTGACTCTGGAAACACCATATATTTT. Protein sequence: CASTPTDSGNTIYF.